A single sample gave rise to the 24 T cell receptor beta chains below, sequenced in a study of cytomegalovirus exposure and HLA in healthy donors. In the PCR, 60 Vbeta and 13 Jbeta primers were used. Profiling relied on immunoSEQ multiplex PCR, and the TCRdb table lists in-frame clones only, not all of them. This table holds about 160,000 clones, approximately 80% found once. The specimen sequenced was PBMCs. Every receptor here comes from a woman aged 40 to 50 in good health and CMV-seropositive.

The gene calls are TRBV5-1 and TRBJ1-2; tentatively, D is TRBD1 (6 bases). The CDR3 contains 13 residues. Per germline, CDR1 SGHRS and CDR2 YFSETQ. V shed 5 bases and J shed 12 bases, with 20 bases lying between them. The CDR3 reads CASRSGQHYENTF. The CDR3 bases are TGCGCCAGCAGGTCGGGACAACATTACGAAAACACCTTC.

The chain uses TRBV30 and TRBJ1-1; the D is unclear. Germline CDR1 GTSNPN, CDR2 SVGIG (reference sequence). The CDR3 loop spans 13 amino acids. V lost 0 bases, J lost 7 bases, and 12 bases lay in between. CDR3 nucleotide sequence: TGTGCCTGGAGTGTACGTCCGGTTAATGAAGCTTTCTTT. Its protein product is CAWSVRPVNEAFF.

The V and J genes are TRBV28 and TRBJ1-2, with no clear D. Germline V gives CDR1 MDHEN, CDR2 SYDVKM. V lost 3 bases and J 9 bases, leaving 17 bases between the germline ends. This CDR3 has 14 amino acids. CDR3 DNA sequence: TGTGCCAGCAGTTTTATCGCCCGCGGTGGTCGCTACACCTTC. Its protein product is CASSFIARGGRYTF.

The rearrangement links TRBV7-8 to TRBJ1-2; D unclear. Germline V gene data show CDR1 as SGHVS and CDR2 as FQNEAQ. The V end was cut by 2 bases, the J end by 6 bases, with 28 bases between. This CDR3 contains 19 residues. CDR3 nucleotides: TGTGCCAGCAGCTTAATCCCCCCCGGAGGGTGGCGATTGGGCGATGGCTACACCTTC. Protein product: CASSLIPPGGWRLGDGYTF. Looking up the rest from reference TRBV7-8 and TRBJ1-2 gives the full variable domain: GAGVSQSPRYKVAKRGQDVALRCDPISGHVSLFWYQQALGQGPEFLTYFQNEAQLDKSGLPSDRFFAERPEGSVSTLKIQRTQQEDSAVYLCASSLIPPGGWRLGDGYTFGSGTRLTVV.

This clone was recorded a few times. The genes are TRBV5-4 and TRBJ1-2; 9 bases agree with TRBD1. The CDR3 extends over 13 amino acids. Germline V gene data show CDR1 as SGHNT and CDR2 as YYREEE (reference sequence). V lost 3 bases, J lost 4 bases, and 1 base stayed unmatched. As DNA, the CDR3 is TGTGCCAGCAGCTCGACAGGGGGCTATGGCTACACCTTC. Residues: CASSSTGGYGYTF.

The chain couples TRBV28 to TRBJ1-1; D remains unclear. This CDR3 has 14 amino acids. The germline V gene encodes CDR1 MDHEN and CDR2 SYDVKM. Trimming took off 2 bases at V and 0 bases at J, with 7 bases between the two ends. Here the CDR3 DNA reads TGTGCCAGCAGTTTACCAGGTATGAACACTGAAGCTTTCTTT. Protein sequence: CASSLPGMNTEAFF.

Turning to this clone: Germline is not matched at one junction end, which may reflect a read error. At the DNA level, this CDR3 is encoded by other sequences in the same sample as well. The chain uses TRBV2 and TRBJ1-2, with D possibly being TRBD1 (5 bases). CDR1 is SNHLY, CDR2 FYNNEI, per germline. CDR3 length equals 13 residues. The CDR3 loop reads CASSDRVRYGYTF. CDR3 DNA sequence: TGTGCCAGCAGTGACAGGGTACGCTATGGCTACACCTTT.

This clone is a singleton in its sample. The V gene is TRBV28, the J gene TRBJ1-1, with TRBD1 identical over 7 bases. The V segment lost 2 bases and the J segment 8 bases; nucleotides outside the gene matches: 11. The germline CDR1 and CDR2 sequences are MDHEN and SYDVKM. The CDR3 has 15 amino acids. The CDR3 here is CASSLHGTAGKEAFF. CDR3 sequence (DNA): TGTGCCAGCAGTTTACATGGGACAGCTGGCAAAGAAGCTTTCTTT.

This clone was seen once. The rearrangement links TRBV19 to TRBJ1-2, with TRBD1 as a possible D gene (6 bases). The V gene's germline CDR1 is LNHDA and CDR2 SQIVND (reference sequence). Trimming left V 6 bases short and J 4 bases short, with 15 bases between. The CDR3 loop spans 14 amino acids. The CDR3 sequence is CASREDRRGYGYTF. The CDR3 bases are TGTGCCAGTAGAGAAGACAGGAGAGGCTATGGCTACACCTTC.

This clone has only a few counts. V and J are TRBV10-3 and TRBJ1-2; D perhaps matches TRBD1 (5 bases). Germline V lookup: CDR1 ENHRY, CDR2 SYGVKD. The CDR3 loop spans 14 amino acids. Trimming removed 0 bases from V and 4 bases from J, with 9 bases in between. This CDR3 reads CAISESDRGYGYTF. As DNA, the CDR3 is TGTGCCATCAGTGAGTCGGATAGGGGCTATGGCTACACCTTC.

J is TRBJ1-1 and V is TRBV9; unclear D gene. CDR1 and CDR2 (germline): SGDLS, YYNGEE. Trimming removed 0 bases from V and 1 base from J, with 7 bases in between. There are 14 residues in the CDR3. The CDR3 coding sequence is TGTGCCAGCAGCGTAGAAATAGCGAACACTGAAGCTTTCTTT. Its translation: CASSVEIANTEAFF.

The rearrangement links TRBV10-3 to TRBJ2-3; TRBD1 is a possible D gene (6 bases). Germline V gives CDR1 ENHRY, CDR2 SYGVKD. Trimming took 8 bases from V and 12 from J, leaving 18 bases between them. The CDR3 runs 12 residues. CDR3 residues: CAISPDSLIQYF. DNA of the CDR3: TGTGCCATCTCCCCGGACAGTCTAATTCAGTATTTT.

The J gene is TRBJ2-4, the V gene TRBV7-2, with D perhaps matching TRBD2 (6 bases). Trimming took off 1 base at V and 6 bases at J, with 16 bases between the two ends. The CDR3 contains 16 residues. Germline CDR1 and CDR2: SGHTA and FQGNSA. CDR3 in amino acids: CASSLVSLSRGNIQYF. In DNA, the CDR3 is TGTGCCAGCAGCTTAGTATCACTGTCGCGGGGAAACATTCAGTACTTC.

This chain uses TRBV27 with TRBJ2-7; no firm D call. V was clipped by 3 bases and J by 0 bases, with 15 bases between them. Germline assignment: CDR1 MNHEY and CDR2 SMNVEV (reference sequence). The CDR3 covers 16 residues. In nucleotides, the CDR3 is TGTGCCAGCAGTTTTGGTTCTCAAGCGTACTCCTACGAGCAGTACTTC. Its protein product is CASSFGSQAYSYEQYF.

The chain recombines TRBV2 with TRBJ2-3; 11 nucleotides match TRBD1. CDR3 length equals 15 residues. In germline, CDR1 is SNHLY, CDR2 FYNNEI. V shed 6 bases, J shed 3 bases, and the junction held 5 bases outside the gene matches. Written as DNA, the CDR3 is TGTGCCAGCAGCGGACAGGGGGCTCCTACAGATACGCAGTATTTT. Amino acids: CASSGQGAPTDTQYF.

This clone was counted a single time. The chain employs TRBV27 and TRBJ1-2; 7 bases agree with TRBD1. Per germline, CDR1 MNHEY and CDR2 SMNVEV (reference sequence). V gave up 5 bases and J gave up 5 bases; unmatched junction bases: 5. CDR3 length: 13 amino acids. This CDR3 is CASSQGGAYGYTF. The CDR3, as DNA: TGTGCCAGCAGTCAAGGGGGCGCGTATGGCTACACCTTC.

The chain carries TRBV5-1 and TRBJ1-1; D is uncertain. The length of the CDR3 is 12 residues. The V end lost 2 bases, the J end lost 7 bases, and 9 bases lay between the germline ends. The germline V gene has CDR1 SGHRS and CDR2 YFSETQ. The CDR3 coding sequence is TGCGCCAGCAGCTTTAATCAGGTTGAAGCTTTCTTT. It is translated as CASSFNQVEAFF.

This sequence joins TRBV4-2 and TRBJ1-1; 7 nucleotides align to TRBD1. This CDR3 has 16 residues. CDR1 and CDR2 (germline): LGHNA, YNFKEQ. V gave up 1 base and J gave up 5 bases; unmatched junction bases: 10. The CDR3 sequence is CASSQASGGGRTEAFF. The DNA of the CDR3 is TGTGCCAGCAGCCAAGCCAGTGGAGGGGGCCGGACTGAAGCTTTCTTT.

The V gene is TRBV30, the J gene TRBJ1-1; 12 bases are shared with TRBD1. The J segment lost 4 bases and the V segment lost 7 bases, leaving 13 bases of the junction unmatched. The CDR3 length is 16 residues. Germline CDR1 GTSNPN, CDR2 SVGIG (reference sequence). For the CDR3, the DNA is TGTGCCTCCACCGGGACAGGGGGCGCGGTGGGCACTGAAGCTTTCTTT. As protein: CASTGTGGAVGTEAFF.

V and J are TRBV4-1 and TRBJ1-1; possible D gene TRBD1, 6 bases. The CDR3 is 15 amino acids. With 7 bases removed from V and 0 bases from J, the gap between germline ends came to 15 bases. Germline V CDR1 and CDR2: MGHRA, YSYEKL. DNA for the CDR3: TGCGCCAGCAAAACACAATGGGACATGAACACTGAAGCTTTCTTT. Translation gives CASKTQWDMNTEAFF.

The chain links TRBV29-1 to TRBJ1-3; D is perhaps TRBD1 (5 bases). From germline, CDR1 is SQVTM and CDR2 ANQGSEA. The ends were cut back, 1 base at V and 1 base at J, with 20 bases in the middle. The CDR3 length is 18 residues. CDR3 nucleotide sequence: TGCAGCGTTGAAGCCCCCCAAGGAGGGGCGGTTTCTGGAAACACCATATATTTT. Amino acid sequence: CSVEAPQGGAVSGNTIYF.

This chain links TRBV27 with TRBJ1-1, with a weak D call TRBD1 (5 bases). The length of the CDR3 is 15 residues. Germline values: CDR1 MNHEY, CDR2 SMNVEV (reference sequence). V lost 5 bases, J lost 4 bases, and 17 bases lay in between. The CDR3 reads CASSPRDFWTTEAFF. In DNA, the CDR3 is TGTGCCAGCAGTCCCAGGGACTTCTGGACCACTGAAGCTTTCTTT.

The chain links TRBV7-8 to TRBJ1-6; 10 nucleotides match TRBD1. With V trimmed by 6 bases and J by 9 bases, 14 bases remained unmatched. Germline V gene lookup returns CDR1 SGHVS and CDR2 FQNEAQ. CDR3 length: 17 amino acids. The CDR3 protein is CASRDTTGGKWGSPLHF. As DNA, the CDR3 is TGTGCCAGCAGAGACACGACAGGGGGCAAGTGGGGTTCACCCCTCCACTTT.

A remark on this clone: Other DNA variants within this sample encode the same CDR3. The chain links TRBV28 to TRBJ2-7; D remains ambiguous. This CDR3 contains 12 residues. Deletions cut 6 bases from V and 3 bases from J, with 9 bases between. CDR1 and CDR2 (germline): MDHEN, SYDVKM. CDR3 coding DNA: TGTGCCAGCAGCTTACCGGGCTACGAGCAGTACTTC. Protein product: CASSLPGYEQYF.